The 17 T cell receptor beta chains in this list originate from one sample, sequenced in a study of blood T cell repertoires in COVID-19. TCRdb keeps only in-frame clones here, not all; method: immunoSEQ multiplex PCR. The profile shows about 300,000 clones, approximately 86% of them singletons. The sample comprised peripheral blood. These receptors were taken from a man in his 70s with acute or convalescent COVID-19.

V usage is TRBV18 and J usage is TRBJ1-1; no definite D call. V shed 1 base and J shed 2 bases, with 14 bases lying between them. Germline V lookup: CDR1 KGHSH, CDR2 LQKENI. This CDR3 has 16 amino acids. This CDR3 is CASSPRTKAENTEAFF. The CDR3 DNA follows: TGTGCCAGCTCACCACGTACTAAAGCGGAAAACACTGAAGCTTTCTTT.

The gene calls are TRBV3-1 (or the pseudogene TRBV3-2) and TRBJ1-5; tentative D call: TRBD1 (5 bases). Germline CDR1 and CDR2: LGHDT and YNNKEL (reference sequence). V lost 4 bases and J 5 bases, leaving 12 bases between the germline ends. The CDR3 runs to 14 residues. Here the CDR3 DNA reads TGTGCCAGCAGCCTAAGCGGGGGAGATCAGCCCCAGCATTTT. This encodes CASSLSGGDQPQHF.

This clone has just a few counts. This sequence joins TRBV3-1 (or the pseudogene TRBV3-2) and TRBJ1-4; D gene ambiguous. This CDR3 is 14 amino acids long. V was clipped by 1 base and J by 10 bases, with 13 bases between them. Germline loops: CDR1 LGHDT, CDR2 YNNKEL (reference sequence). The CDR3 bases are TGTGCCAGCAGCCAAGTGGGCGGGGTGGGAAAACTGTTTTTT. This gives the protein CASSQVGGVGKLFF.

The CDR3 sequence is CAWSVGGARSPLHF. The CDR3 DNA reads TGTGCCTGGAGTGTAGGGGGGGCAAGGTCACCCCTCCACTTT. The chain has TRBV30 and TRBJ1-6, with a weak D call TRBD1 (6 bases). The germline V gene has CDR1 GTSNPN and CDR2 SVGIG (reference sequence). CDR3 length: 14 amino acids. V was clipped by 0 bases and J by 10 bases, with 13 bases between them.

This clone was recorded once. The chain links TRBV6-2 or TRBV6-3 to TRBJ1-5; 10 bases are shared with TRBD1. V lost 5 bases, J lost 4 bases, and 14 bases stayed unmatched. The germline CDR1 and CDR2 sequences are MNHEY and SVGEGT. The CDR3 is made up of 18 amino acids. Here the CDR3 reads CASSGDRGWASPNQPQHF. The CDR3 DNA reads as TGTGCCAGCAGTGGGGACAGGGGTTGGGCATCACCTAATCAGCCCCAGCATTTT.

CDR3 DNA: TGTGCCAGCAGCACAACTAGAAGCTCCTACAATGAGCAGTTCTTC. Translated: CASSTTRSSYNEQFF. The gene calls are TRBV6-6 and TRBJ2-1, with D possibly matching TRBD2 (5 bases). CDR1 is MNHNY and CDR2 is SVGAGI in the germline V gene (reference sequence). The V end was cut by 6 bases, the J end by 0 bases, with 12 bases between. The length of the CDR3 is 15 residues.

V gene TRBV4-2 combines with J gene TRBJ1-6; D is uncertain. V was shortened by 4 bases and J by 7 bases, with 17 bases between the two germline ends. The germline gives CDR1 LGHNA, CDR2 YNFKEQ. The CDR3 length is 16 residues. The CDR3 bases are TGTGCCAGCAGCCGAACAGAGAACAGCAGAAATTCACCCCTCCACTTT. Encoded protein: CASSRTENSRNSPLHF.

The gene calls are TRBV20-1 and TRBJ2-1; 9 positions match TRBD2. V lost 3 bases and J lost 8; bases outside the gene matches: 14. CDR3 length: 16 amino acids. Germline V gene lookup returns CDR1 DFQATT and CDR2 SNEGSKA (reference sequence). The CDR3 spells CSASDPAGGLLYEQFF. The DNA for the CDR3 is TGCAGTGCTAGTGATCCCGCGGGGGGGCTGTTATATGAGCAGTTCTTC.

The J gene is TRBJ2-3, the V gene TRBV4-3; TRBD1 aligns across 9 bases. The ends lost 3 bases at V and 3 bases at J; junction bases unmatched: 1. Germline V gene data show CDR1 as LGHNA and CDR2 as YSLEER. The CDR3 spans 14 residues. The CDR3 spells CASSHGQGTDTQYF. Here the CDR3 DNA reads TGCGCCAGCAGCCATGGACAGGGGACAGATACGCAGTATTTT.

This chain connects TRBV25-1 to TRBJ2-7; 10 bases fit TRBD1. Looked up from germline, CDR1 is MGHDK and CDR2 is SYGVNS. This CDR3 has 16 amino acids. The trim removed 5 bases at V and 2 bases at J, leaving 9 bases unmatched. The CDR3 region has the DNA TGTGCCAGCAGTTCATATCCGGGACAGGGGACCTACGAGCAGTACTTC. Protein product: CASSSYPGQGTYEQYF.

The rearrangement joins TRBV7-9 to TRBJ2-2, with TRBD2 matching over 9 bases. This CDR3 spans 15 amino acids. Germline values: CDR1 SEHNR, CDR2 FQNEAQ (reference sequence). Trimming at V came to 1 base and at J to 7 bases, leaving 4 bases not matched to a gene. As DNA, the CDR3 is TGTGCCAGCAGCTTAGGGACTAGCGTTTTCGGGGAGCTGTTTTTT. Its translation is CASSLGTSVFGELFF.

This sequence joins TRBV19 and TRBJ2-1, with D tentatively TRBD1 (5 bases). The germline V and J ends were trimmed by 6 bases and 3 bases, with 9 bases remaining between them. The CDR3 contains 13 residues. CDR1 LNHDA and CDR2 SQIVND come from the germline V gene (reference sequence). The CDR3: CASSPDSYNEQFF. The CDR3 DNA sequence: TGTGCCAGTAGCCCCGACAGCTACAATGAGCAGTTCTTC.

This rearrangement joins TRBV28 to TRBJ2-2; D is ambiguous. The CDR3 contains 13 residues. The V and J ends lost 3 bases and 4 bases respectively, with 6 bases between them. From germline, CDR1 is MDHEN and CDR2 SYDVKM. In DNA form, the CDR3 reads TGTGCCAGCAGTTTTCCGGGCACCGGGGAGCTGTTTTTT. This sequence encodes CASSFPGTGELFF.

This clone was picked up a small number of times. Other DNA sequences in this specimen translate into the identical CDR3. The chain has TRBV11-2 and TRBJ2-7; 7 bases match TRBD1. The V segment lost 1 base and the J segment 3 bases; nucleotides outside the gene matches: 6. This CDR3 has 15 residues. Germline V CDR1 and CDR2: SGHAT, FQNNGV. This chain's CDR3 is CASSLVLAGGYEQYF. In DNA, the CDR3 is TGTGCCAGCAGCTTAGTCTTGGCAGGGGGCTACGAGCAGTACTTC.

The count of this clone is one. J is TRBJ1-4 and V is TRBV4-3; D is ambiguous. Germline assignment: CDR1 LGHNA and CDR2 YSLEER. Trimming stripped 0 bases from V and 6 bases from J, with 14 bases between. This CDR3 is built from 16 residues. This chain's CDR3 is CASSQEVEYGDEKLFF. The CDR3 DNA reads as TGCGCCAGCAGCCAAGAAGTTGAGTACGGAGATGAAAAACTGTTTTTT.

This sequence joins TRBV6-5 and TRBJ2-1, with TRBD2 as a possible D gene (6 bases). In germline, CDR1 is MNHEY, CDR2 SVGAGI. The CDR3 is 11 residues long. The V gene lost 6 bases and the J gene lost 8 bases, with 8 bases spanning the gap. CDR3 DNA sequence: TGTGCCAGCAGCGCGGGATATGAGCAGTTCTTC. This sequence encodes CASSAGYEQFF.

The chain combines TRBV6-2 or TRBV6-3 with TRBJ2-7; 9 nucleotides line up with TRBD2. CDR3 length: 14 residues. In germline, CDR1 is MNHEY, CDR2 SVGEGT. V shed 2 bases, J shed 4 bases, and the junction held 3 bases outside the gene matches. The CDR3 protein is CASSYGLAGYEQYF. The DNA of the CDR3 is TGTGCCAGCAGTTACGGGCTAGCGGGGTACGAGCAGTACTTC.